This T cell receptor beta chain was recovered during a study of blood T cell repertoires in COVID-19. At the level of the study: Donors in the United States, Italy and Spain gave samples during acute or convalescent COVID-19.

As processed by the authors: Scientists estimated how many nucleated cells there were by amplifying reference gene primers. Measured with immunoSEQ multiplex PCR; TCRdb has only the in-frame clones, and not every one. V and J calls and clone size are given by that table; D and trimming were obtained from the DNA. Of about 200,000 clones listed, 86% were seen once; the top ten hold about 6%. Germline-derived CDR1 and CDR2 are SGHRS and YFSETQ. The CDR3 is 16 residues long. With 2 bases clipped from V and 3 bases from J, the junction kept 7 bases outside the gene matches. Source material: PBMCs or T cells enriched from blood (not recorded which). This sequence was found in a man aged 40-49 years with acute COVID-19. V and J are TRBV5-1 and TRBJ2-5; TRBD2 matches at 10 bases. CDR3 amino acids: CASSLSGRVLEETQYF. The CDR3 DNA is TGCGCCAGCAGCTTAAGCGGGAGGGTCCTGGAAGAGACCCAGTACTTC.